This T cell receptor beta chain was documented in a study of blood T cell repertoires in COVID-19. Study information: From T cells, B-cell-depleted T cells, or PBMCs came the material, which was cDNA or gDNA.

The CDR3 is made up of 12 amino acids. J gave up 6 bases and V 5 bases, and 2 bases lay outside the gene matches. Germline V gene sequence: CDR1 SQVTM, CDR2 ANQGSEA. Original processing notes: Amplification with reference gene primers provided the estimates of nucleated cell counts. The data were produced by immunoSEQ multiplex PCR, yet TCRdb's version contains in-frame clones alone and is incomplete. V and J calls and clone size follow that table, whereas D and trimming were derived from the DNA. The table records fewer than 300,000 clones, under 95% of them present only once. Sequenced input: PBMCs or T cells enriched from blood (not recorded which). The chain has TRBV29-1 and TRBJ2-3; 10 positions match TRBD2. The receptor comes from a woman aged 40 to 50 with acute COVID-19. CDR3 coding DNA: TGCAGCGTTTTGACTAGCGGGGATACGCAGTATTTT. It is translated as CSVLTSGDTQYF.